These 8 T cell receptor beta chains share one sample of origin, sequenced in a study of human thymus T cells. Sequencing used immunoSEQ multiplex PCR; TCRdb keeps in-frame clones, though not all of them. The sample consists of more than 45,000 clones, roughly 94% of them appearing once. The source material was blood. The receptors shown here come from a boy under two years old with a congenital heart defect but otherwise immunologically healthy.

Here the CDR3 DNA reads TGTGCCATCAGTGAGGGGGGCGGGGCGAACACCGGGGAGCTGTTTTTT. Translation: CAISEGGGANTGELFF. The chain couples TRBV10-3 to TRBJ2-2; D is perhaps TRBD1 or TRBD2 (6 bases each). Germline CDR1 reads ENHRY; CDR2 reads SYGVKD. The length of the CDR3 is 16 residues. Trimming left V 2 bases short and J 0 bases short, with 10 bases between.

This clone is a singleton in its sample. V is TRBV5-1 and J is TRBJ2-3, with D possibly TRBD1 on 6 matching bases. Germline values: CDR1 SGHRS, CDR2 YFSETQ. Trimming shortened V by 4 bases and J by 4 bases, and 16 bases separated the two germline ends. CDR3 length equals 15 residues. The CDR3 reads CASSNPDRIPDTQYF. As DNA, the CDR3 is TGCGCCAGCAGCAACCCTGACAGGATCCCAGATACGCAGTATTTT.

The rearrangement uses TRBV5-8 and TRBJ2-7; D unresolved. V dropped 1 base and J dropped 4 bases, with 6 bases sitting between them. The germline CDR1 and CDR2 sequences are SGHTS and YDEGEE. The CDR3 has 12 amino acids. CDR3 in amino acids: CASSLYVYEQYF. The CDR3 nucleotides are TGTGCCAGCAGCTTGTACGTGTACGAGCAGTACTTC.

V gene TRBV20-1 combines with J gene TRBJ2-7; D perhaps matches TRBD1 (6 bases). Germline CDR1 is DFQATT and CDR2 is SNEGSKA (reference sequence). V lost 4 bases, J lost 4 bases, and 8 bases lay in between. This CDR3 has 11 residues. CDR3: CSATTGYEQYF. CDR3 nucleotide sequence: TGCAGTGCTACTACAGGGTACGAGCAGTACTTC.

CDR3 amino acids: CASSEFRSSTPPGETQYF. CDR3 bases: TGTGCCAGCAGTGAATTCCGATCAAGCACACCCCCGGGGGAGACCCAGTACTTC. The gene calls are TRBV6-4 and TRBJ2-5, with D perhaps matching TRBD2 (5 bases). This CDR3 is 18 amino acids long. The V and J ends lost 3 bases and 5 bases respectively, with 25 bases between them. Germline loops: CDR1 MRHNA, CDR2 SNTAGT.

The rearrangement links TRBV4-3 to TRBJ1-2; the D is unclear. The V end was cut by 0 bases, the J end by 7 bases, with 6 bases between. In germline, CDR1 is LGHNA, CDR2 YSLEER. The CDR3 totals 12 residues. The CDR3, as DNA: TGCGCCAGCAGCCAAGAGGGAGCTGGCTACACCTTC. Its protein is CASSQEGAGYTF.

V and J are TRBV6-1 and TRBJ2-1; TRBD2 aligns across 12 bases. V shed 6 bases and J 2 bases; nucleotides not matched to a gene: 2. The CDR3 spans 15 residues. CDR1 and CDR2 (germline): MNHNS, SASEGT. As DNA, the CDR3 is TGTGCCAGCAGAGGACTAGCGGGACCCTACAATGAGCAGTTCTTC. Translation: CASRGLAGPYNEQFF.

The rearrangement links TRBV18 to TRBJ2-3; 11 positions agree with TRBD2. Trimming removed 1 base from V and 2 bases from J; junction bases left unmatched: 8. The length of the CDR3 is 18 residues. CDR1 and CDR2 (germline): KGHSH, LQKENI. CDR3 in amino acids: CASSPLRPGLADTDTQYF. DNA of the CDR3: TGTGCCAGCTCACCACTTCGGCCGGGACTAGCGGACACAGATACGCAGTATTTT.